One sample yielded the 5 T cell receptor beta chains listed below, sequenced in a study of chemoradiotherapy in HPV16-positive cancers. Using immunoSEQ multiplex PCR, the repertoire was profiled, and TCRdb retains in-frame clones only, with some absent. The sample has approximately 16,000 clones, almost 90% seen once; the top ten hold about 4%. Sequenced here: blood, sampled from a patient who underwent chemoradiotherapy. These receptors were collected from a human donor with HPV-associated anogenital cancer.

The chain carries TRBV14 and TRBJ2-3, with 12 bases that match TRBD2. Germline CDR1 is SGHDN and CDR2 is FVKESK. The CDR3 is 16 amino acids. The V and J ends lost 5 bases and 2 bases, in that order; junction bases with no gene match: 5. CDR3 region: CASSSLAGGFTDTQYF. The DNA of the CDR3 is TGTGCCAGCAGCTCCCTAGCGGGGGGGTTCACAGATACGCAGTATTTT.

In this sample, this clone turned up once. CDR3 bases: TGTGCCAGCAGCCAGGGTGGGGCTGGGGCCAACGTCCTGACTTTC. This sequence encodes CASSQGGAGANVLTF. V gene TRBV5-6 combines with J gene TRBJ2-6; the D gene is possibly TRBD1 (5 bases). Germline V gene data show CDR1 as SGHDT and CDR2 as YYEEEE. The V end lost 4 bases, the J end lost 2 bases, and 10 bases lay between the germline ends. The CDR3 contains 15 residues.

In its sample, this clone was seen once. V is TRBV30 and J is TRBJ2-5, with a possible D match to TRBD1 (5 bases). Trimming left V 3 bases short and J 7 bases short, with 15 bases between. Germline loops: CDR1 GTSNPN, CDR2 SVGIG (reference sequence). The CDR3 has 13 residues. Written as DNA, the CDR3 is TGTGCCTGGAGGGGTCTTGGTGGGGCGACCCAGTACTTC. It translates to CAWRGLGGATQYF.

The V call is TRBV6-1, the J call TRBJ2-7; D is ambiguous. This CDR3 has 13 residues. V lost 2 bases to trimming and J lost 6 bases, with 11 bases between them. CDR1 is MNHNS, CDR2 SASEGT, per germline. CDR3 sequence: CASSEPTSREQYF. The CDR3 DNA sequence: TGTGCCAGCAGTGAACCTACGTCTCGCGAGCAGTACTTC.

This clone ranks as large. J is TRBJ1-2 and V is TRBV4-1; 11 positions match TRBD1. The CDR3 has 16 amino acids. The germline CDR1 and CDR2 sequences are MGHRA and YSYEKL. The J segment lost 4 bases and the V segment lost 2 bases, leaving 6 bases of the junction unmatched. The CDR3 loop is CASSQMGTGGVYGYTF. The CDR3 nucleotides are TGCGCCAGCAGCCAAATGGGGACAGGGGGAGTCTATGGCTACACCTTC.